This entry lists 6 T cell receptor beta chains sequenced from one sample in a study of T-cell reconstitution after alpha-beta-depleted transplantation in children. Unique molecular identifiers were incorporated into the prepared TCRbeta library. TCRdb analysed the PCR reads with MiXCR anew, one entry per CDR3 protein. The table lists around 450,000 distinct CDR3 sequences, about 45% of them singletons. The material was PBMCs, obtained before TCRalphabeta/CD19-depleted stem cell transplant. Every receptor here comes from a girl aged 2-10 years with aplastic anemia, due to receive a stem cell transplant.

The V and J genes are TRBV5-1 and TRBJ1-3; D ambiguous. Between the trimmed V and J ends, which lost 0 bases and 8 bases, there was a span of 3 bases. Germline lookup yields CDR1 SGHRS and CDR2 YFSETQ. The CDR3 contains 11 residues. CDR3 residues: CASSLGDTIYF. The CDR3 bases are TGCGCCAGCAGCTTGGGCGACACCATATATTTT.

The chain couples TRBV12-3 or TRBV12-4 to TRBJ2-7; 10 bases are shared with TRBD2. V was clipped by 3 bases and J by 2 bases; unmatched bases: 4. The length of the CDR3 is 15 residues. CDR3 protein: CASSLIAGGPYEQYF. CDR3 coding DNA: TGTGCCAGCAGTTTGATAGCGGGAGGTCCCTACGAGCAGTACTTC.

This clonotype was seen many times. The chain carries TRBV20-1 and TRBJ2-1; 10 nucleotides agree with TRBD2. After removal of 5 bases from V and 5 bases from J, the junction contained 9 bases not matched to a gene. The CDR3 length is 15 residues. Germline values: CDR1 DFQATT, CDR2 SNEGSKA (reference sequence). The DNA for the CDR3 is TGCAGTGCTCTAGCTAGCGGGAGTGGTCACAATGAGCAGTTCTTC. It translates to CSALASGSGHNEQFF.

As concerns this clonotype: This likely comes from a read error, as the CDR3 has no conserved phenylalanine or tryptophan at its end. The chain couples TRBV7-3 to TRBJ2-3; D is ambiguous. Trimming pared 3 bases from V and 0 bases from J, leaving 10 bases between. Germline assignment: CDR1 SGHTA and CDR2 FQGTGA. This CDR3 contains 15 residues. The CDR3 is CASSFFGTSTDTQYS. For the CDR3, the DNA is TGTGCCAGCAGCTTCTTTGGTACTAGCACAGATACGCAGTATTCT.

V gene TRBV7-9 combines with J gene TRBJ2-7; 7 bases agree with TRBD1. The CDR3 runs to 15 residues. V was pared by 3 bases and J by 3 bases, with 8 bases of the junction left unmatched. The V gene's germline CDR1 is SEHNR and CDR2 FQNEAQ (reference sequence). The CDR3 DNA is TGTGCCAGCAGCTTTCCCCGACAGGGACGCTACGAGCAGTACTTC. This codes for CASSFPRQGRYEQYF.

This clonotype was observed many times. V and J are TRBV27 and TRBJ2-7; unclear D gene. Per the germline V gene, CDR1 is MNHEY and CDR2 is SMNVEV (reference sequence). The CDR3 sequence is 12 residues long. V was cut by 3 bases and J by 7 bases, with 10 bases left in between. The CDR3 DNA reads TGTGCCAGCAGTTTCCTTGCTGGGGAGCAGTACTTC. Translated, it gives CASSFLAGEQYF.